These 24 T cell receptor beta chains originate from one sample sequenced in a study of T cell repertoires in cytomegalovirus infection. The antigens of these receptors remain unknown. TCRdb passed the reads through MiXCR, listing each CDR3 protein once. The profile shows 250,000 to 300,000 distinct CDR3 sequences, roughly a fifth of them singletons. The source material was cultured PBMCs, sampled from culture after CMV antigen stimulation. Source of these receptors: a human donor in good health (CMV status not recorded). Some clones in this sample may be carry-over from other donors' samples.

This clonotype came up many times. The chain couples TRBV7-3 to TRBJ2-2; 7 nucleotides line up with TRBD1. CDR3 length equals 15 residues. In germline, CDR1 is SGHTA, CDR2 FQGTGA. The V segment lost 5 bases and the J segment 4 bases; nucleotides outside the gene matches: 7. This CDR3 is CASSLDRVSTGELFF. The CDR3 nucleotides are TGTGCCAGCAGCCTCGACAGGGTGTCCACCGGGGAGCTGTTTTTT.

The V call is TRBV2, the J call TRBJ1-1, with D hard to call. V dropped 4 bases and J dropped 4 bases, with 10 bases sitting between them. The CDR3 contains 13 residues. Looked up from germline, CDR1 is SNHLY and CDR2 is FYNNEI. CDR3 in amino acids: CASSGGVGTEAFF. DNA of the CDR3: TGTGCCAGCAGTGGAGGTGTCGGCACTGAAGCTTTCTTT. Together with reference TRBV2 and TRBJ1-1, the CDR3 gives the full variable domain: EPEVTQTPSHQVTQMGQEVILRCVPISNHLYFYWYRQILGQKVEFLVSFYNNEISEKSEIFDDQFSVERPDGSNFTLKIRSTKLEDSAMYFCASSGGVGTEAFFGQGTRLTVV.

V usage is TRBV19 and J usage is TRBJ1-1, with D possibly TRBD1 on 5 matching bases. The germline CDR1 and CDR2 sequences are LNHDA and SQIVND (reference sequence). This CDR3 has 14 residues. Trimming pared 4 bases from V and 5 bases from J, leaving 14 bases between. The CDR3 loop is CASSKPGPRTEAFF. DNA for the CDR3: TGTGCCAGTAGTAAACCGGGGCCGCGGACTGAAGCTTTCTTT.

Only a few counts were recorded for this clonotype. In DNA form, the CDR3 reads TGTGCCAGCTCACCTACCGGGACAGGGCTATCCATTAGCTCCTACGAGCAGTACTTC. Encoded protein: CASSPTGTGLSISSYEQYF. V is TRBV18 and J is TRBJ2-7; 9 bases fit TRBD1. CDR3 length equals 19 residues. V shed 3 bases, J shed 0 bases, and the junction held 15 bases outside the gene matches. Germline V gene lookup returns CDR1 KGHSH and CDR2 LQKENI.

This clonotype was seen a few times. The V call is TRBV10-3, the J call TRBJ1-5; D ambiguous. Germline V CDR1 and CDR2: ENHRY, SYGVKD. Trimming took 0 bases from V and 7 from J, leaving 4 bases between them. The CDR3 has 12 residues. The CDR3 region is CAISESYQPQHF. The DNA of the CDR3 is TGTGCCATCAGTGAGTCCTACCAGCCCCAGCATTTT.

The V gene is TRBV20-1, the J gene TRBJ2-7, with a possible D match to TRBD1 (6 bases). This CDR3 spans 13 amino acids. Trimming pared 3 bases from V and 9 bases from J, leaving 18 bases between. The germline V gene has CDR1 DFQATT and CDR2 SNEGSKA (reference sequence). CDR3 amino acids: CSARRDTSFGQYF. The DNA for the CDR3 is TGCAGTGCTAGGAGGGACACCTCTTTTGGGCAGTACTTC.

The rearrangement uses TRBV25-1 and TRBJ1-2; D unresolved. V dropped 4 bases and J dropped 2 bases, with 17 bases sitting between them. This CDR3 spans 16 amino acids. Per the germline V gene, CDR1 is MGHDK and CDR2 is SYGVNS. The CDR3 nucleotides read TGTGCCAGCAGTGGTTTCGGTTGGATCTTAAACTATGGCTACACCTTC. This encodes CASSGFGWILNYGYTF.

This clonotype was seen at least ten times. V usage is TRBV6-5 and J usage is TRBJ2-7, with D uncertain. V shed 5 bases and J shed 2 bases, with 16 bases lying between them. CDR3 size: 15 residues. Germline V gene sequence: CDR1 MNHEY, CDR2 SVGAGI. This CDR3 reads CASSREVWMTYEQYF. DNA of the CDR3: TGTGCCAGCAGTCGAGAGGTTTGGATGACCTACGAGCAGTACTTC.

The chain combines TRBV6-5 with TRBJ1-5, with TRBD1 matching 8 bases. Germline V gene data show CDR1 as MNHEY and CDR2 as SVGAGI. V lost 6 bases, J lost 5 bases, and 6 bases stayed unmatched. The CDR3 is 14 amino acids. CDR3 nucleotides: TGTGCCAGCAGACGGACAGGGAAGGATCAGCCCCAGCATTTT. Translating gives CASRRTGKDQPQHF.

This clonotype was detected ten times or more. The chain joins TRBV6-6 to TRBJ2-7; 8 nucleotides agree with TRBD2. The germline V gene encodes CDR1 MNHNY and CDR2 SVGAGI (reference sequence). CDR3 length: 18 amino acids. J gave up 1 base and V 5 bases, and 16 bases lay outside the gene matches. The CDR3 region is CASSTGFVSGGASYEQYV. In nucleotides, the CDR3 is TGTGCCAGCAGTACAGGGTTCGTCTCGGGAGGGGCTTCCTACGAGCAGTACGTC.

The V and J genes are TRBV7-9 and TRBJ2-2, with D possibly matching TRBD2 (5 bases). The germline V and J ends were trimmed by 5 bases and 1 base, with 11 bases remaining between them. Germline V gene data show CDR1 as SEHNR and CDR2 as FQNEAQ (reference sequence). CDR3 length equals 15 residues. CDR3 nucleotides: TGTGCCAGCAGCCGCCGGACTCTGAACACCGGGGAGCTGTTTTTT. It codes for CASSRRTLNTGELFF.

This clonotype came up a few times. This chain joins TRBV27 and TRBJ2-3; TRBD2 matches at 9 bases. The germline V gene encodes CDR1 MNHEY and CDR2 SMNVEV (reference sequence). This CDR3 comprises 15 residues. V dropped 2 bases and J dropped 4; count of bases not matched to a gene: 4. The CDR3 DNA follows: TGTGCCAGCAGTTTACTTAGCGGGAGTGCAGATACGCAGTATTTT. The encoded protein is CASSLLSGSADTQYF.

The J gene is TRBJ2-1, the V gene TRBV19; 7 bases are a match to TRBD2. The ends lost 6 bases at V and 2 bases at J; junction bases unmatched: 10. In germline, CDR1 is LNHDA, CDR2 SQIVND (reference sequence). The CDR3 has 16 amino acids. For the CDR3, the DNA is TGTGCCAGTAGGCCCGGGTGGGGGGGGACCTACAATGAGCAGTTCTTC. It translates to CASRPGWGGTYNEQFF.

CDR3 nucleotides: TGCGCCAGCAGCCCCAGGGCACAGGGGGACCTCTATGGCTACACCTTC. It encodes CASSPRAQGDLYGYTF. The J gene is TRBJ1-2, the V gene TRBV4-3; 8 nucleotides match TRBD1. The length of the CDR3 is 16 residues. V lost 4 bases, J lost 4 bases, and 11 bases stayed unmatched. The V gene's germline CDR1 is LGHNA and CDR2 YSLEER.

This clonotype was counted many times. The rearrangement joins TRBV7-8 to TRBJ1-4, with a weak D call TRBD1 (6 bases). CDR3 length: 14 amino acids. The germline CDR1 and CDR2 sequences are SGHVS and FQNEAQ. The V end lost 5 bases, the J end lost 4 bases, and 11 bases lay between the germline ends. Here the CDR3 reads CASSETGFNEKLFF. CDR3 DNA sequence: TGTGCCAGCAGCGAAACAGGGTTTAATGAAAAACTGTTTTTT.

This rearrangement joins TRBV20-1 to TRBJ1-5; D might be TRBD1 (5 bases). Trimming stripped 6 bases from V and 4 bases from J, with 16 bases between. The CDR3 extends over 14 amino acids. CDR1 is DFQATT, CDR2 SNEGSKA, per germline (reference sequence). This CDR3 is CSALVEGWNQPQHF. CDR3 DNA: TGCAGTGCCCTCGTTGAGGGGTGGAATCAGCCCCAGCATTTT.

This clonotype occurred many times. Here the CDR3 DNA reads TGTGCCAGCAGTCCCCTAGGCCCCTACGAGCAGTACTTC. Its translation is CASSPLGPYEQYF. This chain joins TRBV28 and TRBJ2-7; the D is unclear. The V gene's germline CDR1 is MDHEN and CDR2 SYDVKM. This CDR3 has 13 residues. V was pared by 5 bases and J by 2 bases, with 10 bases between.

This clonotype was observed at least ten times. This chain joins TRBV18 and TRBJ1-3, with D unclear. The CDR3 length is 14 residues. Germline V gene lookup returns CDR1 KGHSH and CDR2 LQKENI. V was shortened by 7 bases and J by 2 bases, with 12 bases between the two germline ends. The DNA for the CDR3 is TGTGCCAGCTTTAAGAACGGGCCTGGAAACACCATATATTTT. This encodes CASFKNGPGNTIYF.

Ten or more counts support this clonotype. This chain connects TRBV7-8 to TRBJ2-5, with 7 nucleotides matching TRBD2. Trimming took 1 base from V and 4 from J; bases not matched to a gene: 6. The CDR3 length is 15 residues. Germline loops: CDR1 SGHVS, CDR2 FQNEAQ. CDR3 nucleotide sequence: TGTGCCAGCAGCTTAGGACTAGCAGCGCTAGAGACCCAGTACTTC. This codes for CASSLGLAALETQYF.

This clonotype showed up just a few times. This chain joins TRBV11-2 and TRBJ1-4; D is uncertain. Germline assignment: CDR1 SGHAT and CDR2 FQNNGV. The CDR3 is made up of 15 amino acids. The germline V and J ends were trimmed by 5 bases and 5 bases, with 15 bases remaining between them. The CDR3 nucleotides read TGTGCCAGCAGCCCATCTTTGGGTTCGAATGAAAAACTGTTTTTT. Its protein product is CASSPSLGSNEKLFF. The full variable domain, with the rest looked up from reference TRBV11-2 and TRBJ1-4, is EAGVAQSPRYKIIEKRQSVAFWCNPISGHATLYWYQQILGQGPKLLIQFQNNGVVDDSQLPKDRFSAERLKGVDSTLKIQPAKLEDSAVYLCASSPSLGSNEKLFFGSGTQLSVL.

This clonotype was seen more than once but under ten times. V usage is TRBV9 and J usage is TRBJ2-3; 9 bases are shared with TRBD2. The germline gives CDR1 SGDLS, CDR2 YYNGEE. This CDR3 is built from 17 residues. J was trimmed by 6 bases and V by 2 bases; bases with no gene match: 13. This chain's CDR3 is CASSVSSGTLPGDTQYF. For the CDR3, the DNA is TGTGCCAGCAGCGTTTCTAGCGGGACCCTTCCTGGGGATACGCAGTATTTT.

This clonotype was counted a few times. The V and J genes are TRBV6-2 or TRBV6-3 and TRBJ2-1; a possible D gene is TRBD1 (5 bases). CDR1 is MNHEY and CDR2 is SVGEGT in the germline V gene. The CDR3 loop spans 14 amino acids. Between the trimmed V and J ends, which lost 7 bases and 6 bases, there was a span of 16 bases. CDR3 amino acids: CASTPRATGNEQFF. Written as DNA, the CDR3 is TGTGCCAGCACCCCTCGGGCTACAGGCAATGAGCAGTTCTTC.

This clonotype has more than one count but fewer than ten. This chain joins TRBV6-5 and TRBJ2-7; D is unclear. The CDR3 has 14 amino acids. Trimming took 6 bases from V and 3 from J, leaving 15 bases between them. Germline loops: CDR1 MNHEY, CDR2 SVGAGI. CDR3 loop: CASSPSGGSYEQYV. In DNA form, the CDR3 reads TGTGCCAGCAGCCCCTCCGGTGGCAGCTACGAGCAGTACGTC.

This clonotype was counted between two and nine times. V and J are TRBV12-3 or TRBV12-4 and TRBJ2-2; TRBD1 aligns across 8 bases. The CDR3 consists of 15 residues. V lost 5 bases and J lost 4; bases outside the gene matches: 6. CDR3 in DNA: TGTGCCAGCAGTCCTAACAGGGGGTTCACCGGGGAGCTGTTTTTT. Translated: CASSPNRGFTGELFF.